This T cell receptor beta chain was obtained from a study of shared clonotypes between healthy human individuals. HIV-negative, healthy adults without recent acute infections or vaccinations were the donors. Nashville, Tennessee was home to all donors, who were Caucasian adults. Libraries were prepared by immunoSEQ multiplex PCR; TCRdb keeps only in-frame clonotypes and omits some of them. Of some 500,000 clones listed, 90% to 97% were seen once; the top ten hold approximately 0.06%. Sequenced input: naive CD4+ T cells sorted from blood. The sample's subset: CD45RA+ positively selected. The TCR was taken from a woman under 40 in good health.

CDR3 in amino acids: CASSYSTLNTDTQYF. The CDR3 DNA follows: TGTGCCAGCAGTTACTCGACATTAAACACAGATACGCAGTATTTT. V usage is TRBV6-6 and J usage is TRBJ2-3; D gene uncertain. Deletions cut 0 bases from V and 2 bases from J, with 9 bases between. This CDR3 region has 15 residues. Looked up from germline, CDR1 is MNHNY and CDR2 is SVGAGI (reference sequence).